This T cell receptor (beta chain) was obtained from a study of blood T cells in healthy people across ages. Study outcomes and limitations: The percentage of naive T cells correlated strongly with TCR beta diversity. Among long-lived donors, naive CD4+ cells were more numerous and diversity higher than in aged donors.

In its sample, this clonotype was seen a few times. Its antigen is currently unknown. Combining a sample-barcoded 5' primer with a J-beta primer mix, a second PCR ran for roughly 6 to 12 cycles. TCRdb re-analysed the 5' RACE reads in MiXCR, keeping a single row per CDR3 protein. In the table there are 1,800,000 or so distinct CDR3 sequences, 30% to 40% of which are singletons. Germline CDR1 SGDLS, CDR2 YYNGEE. The CDR3 is made up of 14 amino acids. The source of this sequence is a human donor in good health. V is TRBV9 and J is TRBJ2-4; no clear D. The DNA end is more similar to TRBJ2-7, so the J call may be wrong. The sample taken for sequencing was blood. In DNA form, the CDR3 reads TGTGCCAGCAGCGTACCCACGATCACCTACGAGCAGTACTTC. It specifies CASSVPTITYEQYF.